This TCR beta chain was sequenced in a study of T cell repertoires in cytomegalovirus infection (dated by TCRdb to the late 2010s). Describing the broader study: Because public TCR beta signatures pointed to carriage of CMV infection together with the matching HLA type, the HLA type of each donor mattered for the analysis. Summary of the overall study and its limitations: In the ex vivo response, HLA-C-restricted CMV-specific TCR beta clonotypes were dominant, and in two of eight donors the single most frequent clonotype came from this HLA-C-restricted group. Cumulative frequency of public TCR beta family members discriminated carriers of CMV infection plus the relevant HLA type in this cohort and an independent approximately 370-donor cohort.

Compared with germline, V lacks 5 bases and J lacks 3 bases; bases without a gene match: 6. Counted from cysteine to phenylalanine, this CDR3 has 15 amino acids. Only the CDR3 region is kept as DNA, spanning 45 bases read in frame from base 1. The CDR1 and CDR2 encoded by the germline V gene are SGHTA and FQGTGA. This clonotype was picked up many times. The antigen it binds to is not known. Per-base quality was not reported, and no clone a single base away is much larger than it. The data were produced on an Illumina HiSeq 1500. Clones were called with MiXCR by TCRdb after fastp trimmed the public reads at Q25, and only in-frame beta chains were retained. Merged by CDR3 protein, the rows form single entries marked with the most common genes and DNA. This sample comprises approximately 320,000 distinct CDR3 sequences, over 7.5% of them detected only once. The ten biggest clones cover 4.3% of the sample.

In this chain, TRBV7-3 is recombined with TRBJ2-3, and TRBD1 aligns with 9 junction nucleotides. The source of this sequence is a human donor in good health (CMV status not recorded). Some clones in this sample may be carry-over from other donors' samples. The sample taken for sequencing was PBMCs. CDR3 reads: CASSPGGTGTDTQYF. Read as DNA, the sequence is TGTGCCAGCAGCCCCGGGGGGACAGGGACAGATACGCAGTATTTT.